This T cell receptor beta chain was identified during a study of vaccination effects on CD4 cells after COVID-19. The overall study: Post-vaccine specimens arrived a median 72 days past the second dose.

Sequencing was performed with immunoSEQ multiplex PCR; in TCRdb, only in-frame clones are kept and a portion is missing. The repertoire includes around 69,000 clones, 70% to 85% of them detected once, and about 2.4% sits in the top ten. A word on this clone: Its antigen is not known.

Findings of the study overall: Among infection- and vaccine-induced clones, marked clonal contraction occurred late after vaccination.

Researchers isolated CD4+ T cells once 9 to 11 days of culture had elapsed. Participants got two doses of BNT162b2 or mRNA-1273 vaccine. Among the vaccine recipients, none had a prior SARS-CoV-2 infection, and nucleocapsid antibodies were negative. On day 3 and again on day 7, half the medium was replaced with IL-2 medium. The CDR3 is made up of 15 amino acids. Germline lookup yields CDR1 MNHEY and CDR2 SMNVEV (reference sequence). V lost 3 bases and J lost 5; bases outside the gene matches: 7. Sequencing used CD4+ T cells from PBMCs cultured without peptide, obtained after COVID-19 vaccination. This sequence originates from a human donor who received a COVID-19 vaccine. This chain uses TRBV27 with TRBJ1-5; TRBD1 agrees at 7 bases. CDR3 in amino acids: CASSFRQGRDQPQHF. CDR3 nucleotides: TGTGCCAGCAGTTTTAGACAGGGTAGGGATCAGCCCCAGCATTTT.